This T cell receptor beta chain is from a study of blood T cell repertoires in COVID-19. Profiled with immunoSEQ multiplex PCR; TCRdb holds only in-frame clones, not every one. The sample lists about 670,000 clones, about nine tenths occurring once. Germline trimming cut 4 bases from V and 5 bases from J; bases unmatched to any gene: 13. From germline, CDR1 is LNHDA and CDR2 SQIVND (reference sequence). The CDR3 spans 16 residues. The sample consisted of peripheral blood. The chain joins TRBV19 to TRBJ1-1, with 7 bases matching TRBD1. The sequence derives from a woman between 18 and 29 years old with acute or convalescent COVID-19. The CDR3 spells CASSTGRGFVWTEAFF. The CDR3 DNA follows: TGTGCCAGTAGTACGGGCAGGGGGTTTGTTTGGACTGAAGCTTTCTTT.